The sequence of this T cell receptor beta chain was determined in a study of blood T cell repertoires in COVID-19. Across the whole study: From T cells, B-cell-depleted T cells, or PBMCs came the material, which was cDNA or gDNA.

Germline assignment: CDR1 KGHSH and CDR2 LQKENI. The CDR3 has 15 amino acids. The trim removed 5 bases at V and 6 bases at J, leaving 9 bases unmatched. Sequenced by immunoSEQ multiplex PCR; TCRdb stores in-frame clones only, minus some. The data hold more than 300,000 clones, with roughly 85% observed a single time. Recovered status applied to Cohort 3 donors who had two consecutive negative PCRs. It also applied to those with clearance or with symptom resolution. The sequence came from a woman in her twenties or thirties who had recovered from COVID-19. This chain connects TRBV18 to TRBJ1-5; TRBD1 agrees at 8 bases. Input material: PBMCs or T cells enriched from blood (not recorded which). The chain's CDR3 is CASSEGQGDSQPQHF. In nucleotides, the CDR3 is TGTGCCAGCTCAGAAGGACAGGGCGACAGTCAGCCCCAGCATTTT.